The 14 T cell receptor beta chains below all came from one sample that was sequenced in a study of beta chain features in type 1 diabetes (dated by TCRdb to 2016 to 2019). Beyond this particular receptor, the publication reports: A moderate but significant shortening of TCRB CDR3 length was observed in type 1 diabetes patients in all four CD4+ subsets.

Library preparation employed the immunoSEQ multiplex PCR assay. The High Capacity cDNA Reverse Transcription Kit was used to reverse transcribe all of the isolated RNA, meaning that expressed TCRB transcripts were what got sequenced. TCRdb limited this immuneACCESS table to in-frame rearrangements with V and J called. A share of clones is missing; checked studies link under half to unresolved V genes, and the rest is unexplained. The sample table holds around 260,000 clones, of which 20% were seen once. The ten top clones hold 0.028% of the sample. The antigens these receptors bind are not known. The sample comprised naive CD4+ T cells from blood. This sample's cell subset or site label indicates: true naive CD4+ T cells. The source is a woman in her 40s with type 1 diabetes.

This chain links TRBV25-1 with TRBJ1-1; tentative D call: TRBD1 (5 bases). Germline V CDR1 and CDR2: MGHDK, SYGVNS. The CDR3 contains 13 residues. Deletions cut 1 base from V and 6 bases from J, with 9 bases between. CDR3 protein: CASSEWGGAEAFF. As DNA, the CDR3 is TGTGCCAGCAGTGAATGGGGGGGAGCTGAAGCTTTCTTT.

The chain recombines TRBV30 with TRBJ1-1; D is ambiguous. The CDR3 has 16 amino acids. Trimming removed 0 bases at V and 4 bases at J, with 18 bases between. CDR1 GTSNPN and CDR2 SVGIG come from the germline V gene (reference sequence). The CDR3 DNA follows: TGTGCCTGGAGTGTATTTTCAATCCGGGTGGGCACTGAAGCTTTCTTT. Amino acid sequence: CAWSVFSIRVGTEAFF.

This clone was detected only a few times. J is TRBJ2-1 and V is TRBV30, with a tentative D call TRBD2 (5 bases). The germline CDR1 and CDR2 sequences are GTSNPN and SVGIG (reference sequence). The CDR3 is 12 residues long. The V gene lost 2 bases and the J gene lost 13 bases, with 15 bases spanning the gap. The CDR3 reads CAWSISPSGQFF. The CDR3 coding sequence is TGTGCCTGGAGTATCTCCCCGTCGGGACAGTTCTTC.

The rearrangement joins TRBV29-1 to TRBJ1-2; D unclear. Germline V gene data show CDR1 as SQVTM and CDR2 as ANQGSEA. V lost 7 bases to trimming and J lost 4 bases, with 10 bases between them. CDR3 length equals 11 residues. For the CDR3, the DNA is TGCAGCGGTGACTCTCCCTATGGCTACACCTTC. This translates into CSGDSPYGYTF.

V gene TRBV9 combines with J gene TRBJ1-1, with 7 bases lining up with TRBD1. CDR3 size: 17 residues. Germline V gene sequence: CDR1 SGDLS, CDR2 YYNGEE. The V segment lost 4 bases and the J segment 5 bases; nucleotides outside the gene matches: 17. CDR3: CASSRTVRTGGRTEAFF. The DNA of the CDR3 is TGTGCCAGCAGCAGGACCGTAAGGACAGGCGGAAGGACTGAAGCTTTCTTT.

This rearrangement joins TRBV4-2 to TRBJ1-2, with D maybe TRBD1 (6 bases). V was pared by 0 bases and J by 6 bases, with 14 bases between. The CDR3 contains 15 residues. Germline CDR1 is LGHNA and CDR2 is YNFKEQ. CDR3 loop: CASSQETTGFDGYTF. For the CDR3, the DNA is TGTGCCAGCAGCCAAGAGACCACAGGGTTTGATGGCTACACCTTC.

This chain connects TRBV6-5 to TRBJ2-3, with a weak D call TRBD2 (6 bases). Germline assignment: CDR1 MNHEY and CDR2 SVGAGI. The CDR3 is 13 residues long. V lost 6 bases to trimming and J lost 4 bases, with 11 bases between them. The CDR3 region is CASRKGGADTQYF. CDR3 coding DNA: TGTGCCAGCAGGAAGGGCGGGGCAGATACGCAGTATTTT.

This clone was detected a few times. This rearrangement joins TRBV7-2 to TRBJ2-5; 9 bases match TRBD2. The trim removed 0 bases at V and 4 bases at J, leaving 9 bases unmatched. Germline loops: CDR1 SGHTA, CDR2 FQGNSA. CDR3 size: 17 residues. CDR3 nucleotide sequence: TGTGCCAGCAGCTTAGCGTACCTAGCGGGGAAGGGAGAGACCCAGTACTTC. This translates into CASSLAYLAGKGETQYF. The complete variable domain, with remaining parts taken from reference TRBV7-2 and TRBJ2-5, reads GAGVSQSPSNKVTEKGKDVELRCDPISGHTALYWYRQSLGQGLEFLIYFQGNSAPDKSGLPSDRFSAERTGGSVSTLTIQRTQQEDSAVYLCASSLAYLAGKGETQYFGPGTRLLVL.

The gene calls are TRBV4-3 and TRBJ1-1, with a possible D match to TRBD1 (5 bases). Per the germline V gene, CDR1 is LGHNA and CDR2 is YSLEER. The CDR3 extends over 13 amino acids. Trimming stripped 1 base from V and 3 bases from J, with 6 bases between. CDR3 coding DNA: TGCGCCAGCAGCCAAGCGGGGGACACTGAAGCTTTCTTT. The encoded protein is CASSQAGDTEAFF.

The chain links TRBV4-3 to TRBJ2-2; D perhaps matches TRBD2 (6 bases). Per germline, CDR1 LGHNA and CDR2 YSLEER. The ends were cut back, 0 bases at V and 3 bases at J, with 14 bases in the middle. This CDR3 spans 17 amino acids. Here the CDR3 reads CASSQDLEERDTGELFF. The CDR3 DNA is TGCGCCAGCAGCCAAGATTTAGAGGAGCGGGACACCGGGGAGCTGTTTTTT.

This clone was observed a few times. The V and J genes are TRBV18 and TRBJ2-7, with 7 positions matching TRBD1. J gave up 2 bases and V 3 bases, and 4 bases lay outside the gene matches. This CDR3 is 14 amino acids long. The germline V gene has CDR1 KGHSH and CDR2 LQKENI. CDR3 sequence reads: CASSPSGQPYEQYF. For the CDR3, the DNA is TGTGCCAGCTCACCCTCGGGACAGCCCTACGAGCAGTACTTC.

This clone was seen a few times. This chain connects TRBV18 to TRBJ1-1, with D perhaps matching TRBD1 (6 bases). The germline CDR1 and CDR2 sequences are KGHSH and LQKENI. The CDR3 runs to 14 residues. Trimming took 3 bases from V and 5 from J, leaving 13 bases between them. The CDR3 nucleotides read TGTGCCAGCTCACCTGGGGGCCTAGGGACTGAAGCTTTCTTT. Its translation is CASSPGGLGTEAFF.

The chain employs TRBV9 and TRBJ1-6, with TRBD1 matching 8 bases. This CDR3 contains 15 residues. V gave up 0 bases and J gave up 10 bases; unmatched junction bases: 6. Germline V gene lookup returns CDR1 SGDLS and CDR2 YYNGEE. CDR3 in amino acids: CASSVGTGFGSPLHF. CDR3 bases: TGTGCCAGCAGCGTAGGGACAGGGTTTGGATCACCCCTCCACTTT. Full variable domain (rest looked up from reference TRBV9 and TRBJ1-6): DSGVTQTPKHLITATGQRVTLRCSPRSGDLSVYWYQQSLDQGLQFLIQYYNGEERAKGNILERFSAQQFPDLHSELNLSSLELGDSALYFCASSVGTGFGSPLHFGNGTRLTVT.

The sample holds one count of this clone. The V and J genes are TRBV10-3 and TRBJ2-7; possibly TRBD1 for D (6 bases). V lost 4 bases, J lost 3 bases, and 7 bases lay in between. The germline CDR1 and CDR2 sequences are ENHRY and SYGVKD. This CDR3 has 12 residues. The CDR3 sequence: CAISGQDYEQYF. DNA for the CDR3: TGTGCCATCAGTGGACAGGACTACGAGCAGTACTTC.